Each of the 27 T cell receptor beta chains below was sequenced from the same sample in a study of blood T cell repertoires in COVID-19. Some clones are missing from TCRdb's copy, which holds only in-frame ones; the method was immunoSEQ multiplex PCR. The data show 200,000 to 250,000 clones, approximately 90% seen once. What was sequenced was peripheral blood. Receptor source: a man aged 60 to 75 with COVID-19, enrolled during active disease.

The V call is TRBV25-1, the J call TRBJ2-1; 9 nucleotides line up with TRBD1. The V gene's germline CDR1 is MGHDK and CDR2 SYGVNS. CDR3 size: 15 residues. The V and J ends lost 4 bases and 1 base, in that order; junction bases with no gene match: 2. CDR3 in DNA: TGTGCCAGCAGTGGTGGACAGGGGTCCTACAATGAGCAGTTCTTC. Amino acids: CASSGGQGSYNEQFF.

The chain couples TRBV19 to TRBJ2-7; 8 bases line up with TRBD2. Germline V lookup: CDR1 LNHDA, CDR2 SQIVND (reference sequence). The CDR3 spans 16 residues. V gave up 3 bases and J gave up 2 bases; unmatched junction bases: 9. CDR3 sequence: CASSMASGGKPYEQYF. The CDR3, as DNA: TGTGCCAGTAGTATGGCGTCGGGAGGGAAACCCTACGAGCAGTACTTC.

V gene TRBV7-3 combines with J gene TRBJ2-7, with D perhaps matching TRBD1 (5 bases). Germline V gene data show CDR1 as SGHTA and CDR2 as FQGTGA. With 2 bases removed from V and 7 bases from J, the gap between germline ends came to 21 bases. The CDR3 loop spans 16 amino acids. CDR3 bases: TGTGCCAGCAGCTTACTTGATCTGGACAAGTTACGGGAGCAGTACTTC. This translates into CASSLLDLDKLREQYF.

The chain couples TRBV10-3 to TRBJ1-6, with 7 bases that match TRBD1. From germline, CDR1 is ENHRY and CDR2 SYGVKD. CDR3 length: 13 residues. V lost 6 bases to trimming and J lost 6 bases; unmatched junction nucleotides: 2. The DNA of the CDR3 is TGTGCCATCAGGACAGGGCCTAATTCACCCCTCCACTTT. Translating it yields CAIRTGPNSPLHF.

This chain links TRBV19 with TRBJ2-7; 10 nucleotides line up with TRBD2. The trim removed 7 bases at V and 7 bases at J, leaving 13 bases unmatched. The CDR3 consists of 15 residues. From germline, CDR1 is LNHDA and CDR2 SQIVND (reference sequence). CDR3 nucleotides: TGTGCCAGTAAGGTGAGCCTAGCGGGAGCTTGGGAGCAGTACTTC. Encoded protein: CASKVSLAGAWEQYF.

This chain uses TRBV28 with TRBJ1-4, with 9 bases that match TRBD1. The CDR3 totals 18 residues. Germline-derived CDR1 and CDR2 are MDHEN and SYDVKM. V shed 6 bases and J 0 bases; nucleotides not matched to a gene: 11. CDR3 coding DNA: TGTGCCAGCAGCCCTCCCGGGACAGGGTATGCAACTAATGAAAAACTGTTTTTT. Translating gives CASSPPGTGYATNEKLFF.

CDR3 loop: CASRRPTGGGYGYTF. The CDR3, as DNA: TGTGCCAGCCGGCGGCCCACAGGGGGCGGCTATGGCTACACCTTC. The rearrangement joins TRBV2 to TRBJ1-2; 9 nucleotides agree with TRBD1. Germline V gene lookup returns CDR1 SNHLY and CDR2 FYNNEI. V dropped 8 bases and J dropped 4; count of bases not matched to a gene: 11. The CDR3 is 15 residues long.

This chain joins TRBV5-5 and TRBJ1-1; unclear D gene. The CDR3 runs to 12 residues. V lost 0 bases and J 8 bases, leaving 8 bases between the germline ends. Germline CDR1 is SGHKS and CDR2 is YYEKEE (reference sequence). The CDR3 here is CASSLVPREAFF. The CDR3 DNA is TGTGCCAGCAGCTTGGTACCCAGGGAAGCTTTCTTT.

The CDR3 spells CASRTIAGSTDTQYF. The CDR3 nucleotides read TGCGCCAGCAGGACCATAGCGGGCAGCACAGATACGCAGTATTTT. This rearrangement joins TRBV5-1 to TRBJ2-3, with 7 bases fitting TRBD2. V dropped 5 bases and J dropped 0; count of bases not matched to a gene: 6. CDR1 is SGHRS and CDR2 is YFSETQ in the germline V gene. The CDR3 consists of 15 residues.

This clone was seen only once. The chain combines TRBV27 with TRBJ2-1; 9 bases fit TRBD1. The CDR3 covers 15 residues. V trimming: 3 bases; J trimming: 9 bases; junction bases outside the gene matches: 9. Germline V gene sequence: CDR1 MNHEY, CDR2 SMNVEV (reference sequence). CDR3 coding DNA: TGTGCCAGCAGTTTCCGACGGACAGGGGTGAGTGAGCAGTTCTTC. This codes for CASSFRRTGVSEQFF.

This chain uses TRBV19 with TRBJ2-1; D is unresolved. Trimming removed 5 bases from V and 2 bases from J, with 13 bases in between. This CDR3 region has 15 residues. Per the germline V gene, CDR1 is LNHDA and CDR2 is SQIVND (reference sequence). The CDR3 DNA is TGTGCCAGTAGTTACCGCGCGGTAACCTACAATGAGCAGTTCTTC. Translated: CASSYRAVTYNEQFF. Filled out from reference TRBV19 and TRBJ2-1, the complete variable domain reads DGGITQSPKYLFRKEGQNVTLSCEQNLNHDAMYWYRQDPGQGLRLIYYSQIVNDFQKGDIAEGYSVSREKKESFPLTVTSAQKNPTAFYLCASSYRAVTYNEQFFGPGTRLTVL.

This clone was observed a single time. V usage is TRBV12-2 and J usage is TRBJ2-3; the table gives TRBD2 as D, unverified against the DNA. TRBV12-2 is described as a pseudogene. The CDR3 extends over 19 amino acids. CDR3 residues: CASRLALFCRTSVTDTQYF. CDR3 in DNA: TGTGCAAGTCGCTTAGCGCTCTTTTGCAGGACTAGCGTCACAGATACGCAGTATTTT.

This chain links TRBV4-1 with TRBJ2-2, with TRBD1 matching over 9 bases. The length of the CDR3 is 19 residues. After removal of 0 bases from V and 1 base from J, the junction contained 9 bases not matched to a gene. In germline, CDR1 is MGHRA, CDR2 YSYEKL. The CDR3 protein is CASSQDSRSGQGNTGELFF. CDR3 bases: TGCGCCAGCAGCCAAGATTCTCGGTCGGGACAGGGGAACACCGGGGAGCTGTTTTTT.

The gene calls are TRBV21-1 and TRBJ2-2; TRBD1 is the table's D call, not checked against the DNA. TRBV21-1 is assigned pseudogene status. The CDR3 has 17 residues. The CDR3 coding sequence is TGTGCCAGCAGCAAAGGCTTACAGGGGTTGGACACCGGGGAGCTGTTTTTT. It yields the protein CASSKGLQGLDTGELFF.

V is TRBV19 and J is TRBJ2-1; 13 nucleotides agree with TRBD2. The CDR3 extends over 14 amino acids. The V gene's germline CDR1 is LNHDA and CDR2 SQIVND (reference sequence). With 3 bases clipped from V and 14 bases from J, the junction kept 7 bases outside the gene matches. CDR3 coding DNA: TGTGCCAGTAGTATCTTGGGACTAGCGGGAAGAGAGTTCTTC. Its protein is CASSILGLAGREFF. The whole variable domain, filled in from reference TRBV19 and TRBJ2-1, reads DGGITQSPKYLFRKEGQNVTLSCEQNLNHDAMYWYRQDPGQGLRLIYYSQIVNDFQKGDIAEGYSVSREKKESFPLTVTSAQKNPTAFYLCASSILGLAGREFFGPGTRLTVL.

For this clone: A junction boundary mismatches the germline segment, possibly from a read error. The chain combines TRBV7-7 with TRBJ2-3; weak D call: TRBD2 (5 bases). The CDR3 covers 16 residues. Germline assignment: CDR1 SSHAT and CDR2 FNYEAQ (reference sequence). The CDR3 bases are TGTGCTAGCAGCCTCGAGACATACGGAGAGGGAGATACGCAGTATTTT. Its protein product is CASSLETYGEGDTQYF.

V and J are TRBV5-6 and TRBJ2-1, with TRBD2 as a possible D gene (5 bases). This CDR3 has 12 residues. Germline assignment: CDR1 SGHDT and CDR2 YYEEEE. V lost 2 bases, J lost 10 bases, and 10 bases lay in between. The CDR3 DNA reads TGTGCCAGCAGCTTCGGGGTTGGCGAGCAGTTCTTC. This codes for CASSFGVGEQFF.

V and J are TRBV2 and TRBJ2-1, with 13 bases fitting TRBD2. The CDR3 is 15 residues long. Germline loops: CDR1 SNHLY, CDR2 FYNNEI. Losses at the gene ends were 6 bases for V and 9 bases for J; bases not matched to a gene: 8. CDR3 protein: CASSLLAGGPGEQFF. CDR3 nucleotides: TGTGCCAGCAGCTTACTAGCGGGGGGGCCTGGTGAGCAGTTCTTC.

The rearrangement uses TRBV25-1 and TRBJ2-2, with D possibly being TRBD2 (5 bases). The CDR3 spans 17 residues. CDR1 and CDR2 (germline): MGHDK, SYGVNS. V was trimmed by 6 bases and J by 5 bases, leaving 22 bases between them. Here the CDR3 reads CASRESSVGVRTGELFF. The CDR3 DNA sequence: TGTGCCAGCAGGGAGAGCTCGGTGGGAGTGAGGACCGGGGAGCTGTTTTTT.

The rearrangement links TRBV5-1 to TRBJ2-5, with 9 bases lining up with TRBD1. Germline V gene data show CDR1 as SGHRS and CDR2 as YFSETQ. The V gene end was trimmed by 4 bases and the J gene end by 5 bases; junction bases not matched to a gene: 9. The CDR3 runs to 15 residues. The CDR3 DNA is TGCGCCAGCAGCATCGGGACAGGGATTGGGGAGACCCAGTACTTC. It is translated as CASSIGTGIGETQYF.

The genes are TRBV5-4 and TRBJ1-3, with a tentative D call TRBD1 (6 bases). V was pared by 2 bases and J by 2 bases, with 11 bases between. This CDR3 contains 15 residues. CDR1 and CDR2 (germline): SGHNT, YYREEE (reference sequence). In DNA, the CDR3 is TGTGCCAGCAGCTTCCTCTCAGGGGCTGGAAACACCATATATTTT. The encoded protein is CASSFLSGAGNTIYF.

This clone was detected only once. V usage is TRBV4-1 and J usage is TRBJ2-1; D is perhaps TRBD2 (6 bases). The V gene lost 1 base and the J gene lost 8 bases, with 9 bases spanning the gap. CDR1 is MGHRA and CDR2 is YSYEKL in the germline V gene. The CDR3 contains 13 residues. The CDR3 region has the DNA TGCGCCAGCAGCCAAGGACTAGGGTATGAGCAGTTCTTC. Its translation: CASSQGLGYEQFF.

This clone appeared once. V usage is TRBV7-2 and J usage is TRBJ2-1; 9 bases line up with TRBD2. CDR1 SGHTA and CDR2 FQGNSA come from the germline V gene. V trimming: 5 bases; J trimming: 7 bases; junction bases outside the gene matches: 9. The CDR3 covers 15 residues. The chain's CDR3 is CASSPTAGGRNEQFF. CDR3 in DNA: TGTGCCAGCAGCCCCACGGCGGGGGGGCGTAATGAGCAGTTCTTC.

The gene calls are TRBV5-5 and TRBJ1-4; a weak D match, TRBD1 (5 bases). The CDR3 is 15 residues long. Germline V gene data show CDR1 as SGHKS and CDR2 as YYEKEE (reference sequence). The CDR3 here is CALCDSAGNNEKLFF. In DNA form, the CDR3 reads TGTGCGTTATGTGATTCGGCAGGGAATAATGAAAAACTGTTTTTT.

The chain is built from TRBV7-2 and TRBJ2-1, with 9 bases fitting TRBD2. Per germline, CDR1 SGHTA and CDR2 FQGNSA. After removal of 1 base from V and 1 base from J, the junction contained 5 bases not matched to a gene. The CDR3 loop spans 17 amino acids. DNA for the CDR3: TGTGCCAGCAGCTTAGTGCCCCTAGCGGGGTCCTACAATGAGCAGTTCTTC. Translated: CASSLVPLAGSYNEQFF.

This chain connects TRBV9 to TRBJ2-5, with 8 bases identical to TRBD1. This CDR3 has 14 residues. Germline V lookup: CDR1 SGDLS, CDR2 YYNGEE. Trimming at V came to 2 bases and at J to 6 bases, leaving 6 bases not matched to a gene. CDR3 residues: CASSVAQGEKTQYF. CDR3 DNA sequence: TGTGCCAGCAGCGTCGCACAGGGGGAGAAGACCCAGTACTTC.

The chain couples TRBV3-1 (or the pseudogene TRBV3-2) to TRBJ2-1, with 8 bases lining up with TRBD2. The CDR3 length is 15 residues. Germline V gene lookup returns CDR1 LGHDT and CDR2 YNNKEL (reference sequence). V shed 6 bases, J shed 2 bases, and the junction held 6 bases outside the gene matches. CDR3 DNA: TGTGCCAGCAGTGCCTCGGGGGGGCCCTACAATGAGCAGTTCTTC. It translates to CASSASGGPYNEQFF.